This TCR beta chain was documented in a study of blood T cell repertoires in COVID-19. Study in general: Some COVID-19 samples were acute and others convalescent; all came from the United States, Italy and Spain. The analysed material was cDNA or gDNA that came from T cells, B-cell-depleted T cells, or PBMCs.

TCRdb's copy holds only in-frame clones and misses some; the assay was immunoSEQ multiplex PCR. The repertoire has 45,000 to 70,000 clones, approximately 78% of them found once; the top ten carry approximately 7.7%. The germline V gene has CDR1 GTSNPN and CDR2 SVGIG (reference sequence). The CDR3 covers 14 residues. V gave up 2 bases and J gave up 4 bases, with 14 bases separating them. The receptor was isolated from an elderly woman with acute or convalescent COVID-19. Sequencing was carried out using peripheral blood. This chain links TRBV30 with TRBJ1-2; D call uncertain. CDR3 nucleotides: TGTGCCTGGAGTCCCCTCGCCCGGTCCTATGGCTACACCTTC. It encodes CAWSPLARSYGYTF. Full variable domain (rest looked up from reference TRBV30 and TRBJ1-2): SQTIHQWPATLVQPVGSPLSLECTVEGTSNPNLYWYRQAAGRGLQLLFYSVGIGQISSEVPQNLSASRPQDRQFILSSKKLLLSDSGFYLCAWSPLARSYGYTFGSGTRLTVV.